The clone carrying this T cell receptor beta chain was seen only a few times. Its antigen is unidentified. The sample belongs to a study of metastatic and nonmetastatic thyroid tumors. As for the study in general: Comparison of repertoires was carried out across blood and tumor or nodule tissue from malignant and benign thyroid patients.

TCRdb redid the clone calls on the PCR reads using MiXCR. Found here are over 65,000 clones, roughly an eighth of them singletons; the top ten hold 7% to 10%. Broader study findings: A significant increase in TCR beta diversity was reportedly seen in malignant thyroid tumors relative to benign nodules, in blood and tumor.

Treatment of any kind had been given to no patient before thyroid surgery. The TCR originated in a female donor with papillary thyroid cancer or a benign thyroid nodule (not recorded which). Some clones in this sample may be carry-over from other donors' samples. Sequenced input: tumor tissue.

The CDR3 region has the DNA TGTGCCAGCAGCCACTGGACTAGCCCGAGCTCCTACAATGAGCAGTTCTTC. Translation gives CASSHWTSPSSYNEQFF. The rearrangement links TRBV3-1 to TRBJ2-1; 8 bases fit TRBD2. The ends lost 3 bases at V and 0 bases at J; junction bases unmatched: 7. Germline CDR1 reads LGHDT; CDR2 reads YNNKEL (reference sequence). CDR3 size: 17 residues.